Following are 26 T cell receptor beta chains from one sample sequenced in a study of follicular helper T cells after annual influenza vaccination. Time point reported: 2015-2016 season, 7 days after influenza vaccination. Clones were sequenced by immunoSEQ multiplex PCR, and TCRdb holds only the in-frame ones, with some missing. Found here are roughly 10,000 clones, over 65% of them singletons; the top ten hold roughly 0.39%. Sample: CXCR5- memory CD4+ T cells sorted from blood, taken 7 days after influenza vaccination. Source of these receptors: an adult who received the influenza vaccine.

The rearrangement joins TRBV5-6 to TRBJ2-7; D might be TRBD2 (7 bases). CDR1 is SGHDT and CDR2 is YYEEEE in the germline V gene. The CDR3 consists of 14 residues. Trimming stripped 0 bases from V and 4 bases from J, with 11 bases between. The CDR3 loop reads CASSLGEGGYEQYF. The CDR3 DNA reads as TGTGCCAGCAGCTTGGGGGAGGGGGGGTACGAGCAGTACTTC.

In DNA, the CDR3 is TGTGCCAGCTCACCAATGACAGGGGCAGGCAATGAGCAGTTCTTC. Its translation is CASSPMTGAGNEQFF. The chain links TRBV18 to TRBJ2-1; TRBD1 aligns across 8 bases. This CDR3 region has 15 residues. J lost 6 bases, V lost 2 bases, and 6 bases had no gene match. CDR1 is KGHSH and CDR2 is LQKENI in the germline V gene.

The chain is built from TRBV7-2 and TRBJ2-3; the D call may be TRBD1 or TRBD2 (5 bases each). Trimming took 0 bases from V and 7 from J, leaving 17 bases between them. The V gene's germline CDR1 is SGHTA and CDR2 FQGNSA. The CDR3 has 16 residues. CDR3 in amino acids: CASSLAGTGSQYTQYF. CDR3 nucleotide sequence: TGTGCCAGCAGCTTAGCGGGGACGGGGTCGCAATATACGCAGTATTTT.

The V call is TRBV28, the J call TRBJ2-4; D unclear. The V gene lost 1 base and the J gene lost 11 bases, with 15 bases spanning the gap. CDR1 MDHEN and CDR2 SYDVKM come from the germline V gene. The CDR3 sequence is 14 residues long. CDR3 sequence: CASSLSYSPGVQYF. The CDR3 nucleotides read TGTGCCAGCAGTTTATCGTATTCCCCCGGAGTTCAGTACTTC.

This chain connects TRBV7-5 to TRBJ1-5; TRBD1, the D gene given by the table, was not confirmed from the DNA. TRBV7-5 corresponds to a pseudogene. The length of the CDR3 is 16 residues. CDR3 coding DNA: TGTGTCAGAAGAAAGGACAGGGGATATAGCAATCAGCCCCAGCATTTT. It encodes CVRRKDRGYSNQPQHF.

The chain has TRBV7-3 and TRBJ2-3; either TRBD1 or TRBD2 may fit D (6 bases each). The CDR3 runs to 13 residues. Germline V gene sequence: CDR1 SGHTA, CDR2 FQGTGA. The germline V and J ends were trimmed by 5 bases and 5 bases, with 11 bases remaining between them. The CDR3 DNA is TGTGCCAGCAGCGGGGGGCCGATAGATACGCAGTATTTT. Translating gives CASSGGPIDTQYF.

This chain uses TRBV19 with TRBJ1-2; unclear D gene. Germline loops: CDR1 LNHDA, CDR2 SQIVND (reference sequence). This CDR3 comprises 14 residues. V lost 5 bases and J 4 bases, leaving 14 bases between the germline ends. The CDR3: CASSRGRDTYGYTF. The CDR3 region has the DNA TGTGCCAGTAGTCGCGGCAGAGACACCTATGGCTACACCTTC.

The gene calls are TRBV29-1 and TRBJ2-7; TRBD1 matches 9 bases. The CDR3 totals 15 residues. CDR1 and CDR2 from the germline V gene are SQVTM and ANQGSEA. V trimming: 3 bases; J trimming: 3 bases; junction bases outside the gene matches: 9. The CDR3, as DNA: TGCAGCGTTGATAAACCGGGACAGGGCCACTACGAGCAGTACTTC. As protein: CSVDKPGQGHYEQYF.

V usage is TRBV2 and J usage is TRBJ1-5; D possibly corresponds to TRBD1 (6 bases). The length of the CDR3 is 17 residues. Per germline, CDR1 SNHLY and CDR2 FYNNEI. V lost 6 bases, J lost 3 bases, and 21 bases lay in between. The CDR3 bases are TGTGCCAGCAGGGGTGGTGCAGGGGTCGATTCCAATCAGCCCCAGCATTTT. As protein: CASRGGAGVDSNQPQHF.

This clone has only a few counts. The chain has TRBV7-2 and TRBJ2-7, with D uncertain. The V end was cut by 5 bases, the J end by 4 bases, with 12 bases between. Looked up from germline, CDR1 is SGHTA and CDR2 is FQGNSA. The CDR3 contains 13 residues. The CDR3 nucleotides read TGTGCCAGCAGCCTCCGCCGAGAGTACGAGCAGTACTTC. Its protein product is CASSLRREYEQYF.

This chain joins TRBV5-1 and TRBJ1-2; D is possibly TRBD1 (5 bases). The V gene's germline CDR1 is SGHRS and CDR2 YFSETQ. The CDR3 runs 14 residues. Trimming shortened V by 3 bases and J by 3 bases, and 12 bases separated the two germline ends. CDR3 residues: CASSSEGRDYGYTF. The CDR3 bases are TGCGCCAGCAGCTCGGAGGGGAGGGACTATGGCTACACCTTC.

The chain's CDR3 is CASSVVGRTGGNTGELFF. The CDR3 nucleotides read TGTGCCAGCAGCGTAGTCGGTAGAACGGGGGGAAACACCGGGGAGCTGTTTTTT. This chain uses TRBV9 with TRBJ2-2; 7 nucleotides match TRBD2. V trimming: 0 bases; J trimming: 2 bases; junction bases outside the gene matches: 10. This CDR3 has 18 residues. The germline CDR1 and CDR2 sequences are SGDLS and YYNGEE.

The chain recombines TRBV7-9 with TRBJ1-6; 7 bases agree with TRBD1. After removal of 6 bases from V and 8 bases from J, the junction contained 4 bases not matched to a gene. The germline CDR1 and CDR2 sequences are SEHNR and FQNEAQ (reference sequence). CDR3 length equals 13 residues. The CDR3 reads CASSSQGDSPLHF. In DNA form, the CDR3 reads TGTGCCAGCAGTTCCCAGGGGGATTCACCCCTCCACTTT.

This rearrangement joins TRBV28 to TRBJ1-2; a weak D match, TRBD1 (6 bases). CDR3 length equals 14 residues. From germline, CDR1 is MDHEN and CDR2 SYDVKM. V was cut by 6 bases and J by 7 bases, with 18 bases left in between. CDR3 DNA sequence: TGTGCCAGCAGGAGAAGACAGGCTAGCTCTGGCTACACCTTC. It yields the protein CASRRRQASSGYTF.

The rearrangement links TRBV11-1 to TRBJ1-4, with D unclear. The CDR3 is 14 amino acids. V lost 4 bases and J lost 8, with 14 bases in between. Germline V gene sequence: CDR1 SGHAT, CDR2 FQDESV (reference sequence). CDR3: CASSYGYSREKLFF. The CDR3, as DNA: TGTGCCAGCAGCTACGGGTACTCGAGGGAAAAACTGTTTTTT.

The J gene is TRBJ2-5, the V gene TRBV5-1; D gene ambiguous. Trimming left V 6 bases short and J 4 bases short, with 10 bases between. CDR1 is SGHRS, CDR2 YFSETQ, per germline. The CDR3 covers 12 residues. Written as DNA, the CDR3 is TGCGCCAGCAACCTTTCCGGAGAGACCCAGTACTTC. Translating gives CASNLSGETQYF. Together with reference TRBV5-1 and TRBJ2-5, the CDR3 gives the full variable domain: KAGVTQTPRYLIKTRGQQVTLSCSPISGHRSVSWYQQTPGQGLQFLFEYFSETQRNKGNFPGRFSGRQFSNSRSEMNVSTLELGDSALYLCASNLSGETQYFGPGTRLLVL.

The rearrangement joins TRBV6-1 to TRBJ1-5, with no clear D. In germline, CDR1 is MNHNS, CDR2 SASEGT. The V and J ends lost 8 bases and 0 bases respectively, with 8 bases between them. This CDR3 has 13 amino acids. The CDR3 DNA is TGTGCCAGCTGGCAGGATAGCAATCAGCCCCAGCATTTT. This codes for CASWQDSNQPQHF.

The gene calls are TRBV25-1 and TRBJ2-4; D might be TRBD2 (5 bases). The CDR3 sequence is 15 residues long. CDR1 is MGHDK and CDR2 is SYGVNS in the germline V gene. Trimming removed 5 bases at V and 4 bases at J, with 15 bases between. CDR3 DNA sequence: TGTGCCAGCAGTAGCTCGGGGAGTCGAAAAAACATTCAGTACTTC. Its translation is CASSSSGSRKNIQYF.

The V gene is TRBV19, the J gene TRBJ1-2; no definite D call. V was cut by 5 bases and J by 3 bases, with 13 bases left in between. CDR1 LNHDA and CDR2 SQIVND come from the germline V gene (reference sequence). The CDR3 totals 14 residues. CDR3 sequence: CASSLRPSYYGYTF. Here the CDR3 DNA reads TGTGCCAGTAGTTTACGTCCGTCCTACTATGGCTACACCTTC.

The chain joins TRBV18 to TRBJ1-2; D may be TRBD1 (6 bases). V was shortened by 1 base and J by 0 bases, with 9 bases between the two germline ends. The CDR3 sequence is 15 residues long. Germline CDR1 is KGHSH and CDR2 is LQKENI. The CDR3 region has the DNA TGTGCCAGCTCACCACGGGACAAAACTAACTATGGCTACACCTTC. Protein product: CASSPRDKTNYGYTF.

The rearrangement joins TRBV30 to TRBJ2-1, with a tentative D call TRBD2 (5 bases). The CDR3 spans 12 residues. Trimming stripped 0 bases from V and 6 bases from J, with 6 bases between. Germline CDR1 is GTSNPN and CDR2 is SVGIG (reference sequence). CDR3 nucleotide sequence: TGTGCCTGGAGTGTTGAGGGCAATGAGCAGTTCTTC. Amino acid sequence: CAWSVEGNEQFF.

The chain has TRBV6-6 and TRBJ1-6, with TRBD1 matching over 7 bases. CDR1 is MNHNY, CDR2 SVGAGI, per germline (reference sequence). The junction had 12 bases not matched to a gene; V was cut back by 6 bases and J by 7 bases. This CDR3 spans 16 amino acids. The CDR3 loop reads CASRYGRGQMNSPLHF. The CDR3 bases are TGTGCCAGCAGGTACGGAAGGGGACAGATGAATTCACCCCTCCACTTT.

Only a few counts were recorded for this clone. The DNA for the CDR3 is TGTGCCAGCAGTGCGGGACGGTACTATGGCTACACCTTC. Amino acid sequence: CASSAGRYYGYTF. V usage is TRBV6-1 and J usage is TRBJ1-2, with D possibly TRBD1 on 5 matching bases. Trimming took off 4 bases at V and 3 bases at J, with 9 bases between the two ends. The CDR3 is made up of 13 amino acids. The germline CDR1 and CDR2 sequences are MNHNS and SASEGT.

In this sample, this clone turned up a few times. The rearrangement links TRBV5-1 to TRBJ2-7; 11 bases map to TRBD2. The V and J ends lost 0 bases and 7 bases, in that order; junction bases with no gene match: 3. The CDR3 has 14 amino acids. Germline V CDR1 and CDR2: SGHRS, YFSETQ. The CDR3 region has the DNA TGCGCCAGCAGCTTGGCACTAGCGGGGGAGGAGCAGTACTTC. As protein: CASSLALAGEEQYF.

This clone was observed a few times. The chain has TRBV5-6 and TRBJ2-4; maybe TRBD1 (5 bases). The V end lost 0 bases, the J end lost 2 bases, and 9 bases lay between the germline ends. Germline V gene lookup returns CDR1 SGHDT and CDR2 YYEEEE. The CDR3 spans 15 residues. As DNA, the CDR3 is TGTGCCAGCAGCTTGGCGGCAGGGCCCAAAAACATTCAGTACTTC. Its translation: CASSLAAGPKNIQYF.

The chain joins TRBV7-9 to TRBJ1-3, with unresolved D. The length of the CDR3 is 14 residues. Trimming removed 5 bases from V and 0 bases from J, with 8 bases in between. The V gene's germline CDR1 is SEHNR and CDR2 FQNEAQ (reference sequence). In DNA, the CDR3 is TGTGCCAGCAGCCCGACCCTCTCTGGAAACACCATATATTTT. Translated, it gives CASSPTLSGNTIYF.